These 8 T cell receptor beta chains share one sample of origin, sequenced in a study of response to subunit inactivated influenza vaccine. TCRdb independently ran MiXCR on the RT-PCR reads; one entry per CDR3 protein. The repertoire holds 530,000 or so distinct CDR3 sequences, with roughly 27% as singletons. The sample was CD4+ T cells sorted from PBMCs, taken 5 to 6 days after vaccination. Receptors originate from a man aged 45-60 years who received an inactivated influenza vaccine.

This clonotype was observed a few times. The CDR3 here is CSARDPSGQPQHF. CDR3 in DNA: TGCAGTGCTAGAGACCCTTCGGGTCAGCCCCAGCATTTT. This chain uses TRBV20-1 with TRBJ1-5; D gene ambiguous. Trimming removed 0 bases at V and 6 bases at J, with 9 bases between. CDR1 DFQATT and CDR2 SNEGSKA come from the germline V gene (reference sequence). The CDR3 extends over 13 amino acids.

This clonotype was counted between two and nine times. The gene calls are TRBV29-1 and TRBJ2-6, with TRBD1 identical over 8 bases. The V gene's germline CDR1 is SQVTM and CDR2 ANQGSEA. The CDR3 is made up of 16 amino acids. V trimming: 7 bases; J trimming: 0 bases; junction bases outside the gene matches: 8. For the CDR3, the DNA is TGCAGCGGAGGGGACAGGTCGAGCTCTGGGGCCAACGTCCTGACTTTC. Translated, it gives CSGGDRSSSGANVLTF.

The J gene is TRBJ2-5, the V gene TRBV14; TRBD2 might be the D (5 bases). CDR1 is SGHDN, CDR2 FVKESK, per germline. V gave up 0 bases and J gave up 5 bases, with 19 bases separating them. There are 17 residues in the CDR3. The CDR3 DNA sequence: TGTGCCAGCAGCCAAGATCGAGGGCGGAAAATGGGGGAGACCCAGTACTTC. Protein sequence: CASSQDRGRKMGETQYF.

The chain has TRBV4-1 and TRBJ2-7; 10 positions match TRBD1. The germline V gene has CDR1 MGHRA and CDR2 YSYEKL. This CDR3 is 15 amino acids long. V shed 3 bases and J 5 bases; nucleotides not matched to a gene: 7. CDR3: CASSQPGQGNHEQYF. CDR3 sequence (DNA): TGCGCCAGCAGCCAGCCGGGACAGGGGAATCACGAGCAGTACTTC.

This clonotype has a handful of counts. The chain uses TRBV6-2 or TRBV6-3 and TRBJ2-1; TRBD2 might be the D (7 bases). The CDR3 is 15 residues long. V lost 4 bases, J lost 1 base, and 11 bases lay in between. Looked up from germline, CDR1 is MNHEY and CDR2 is SVGEGT. CDR3 amino acids: CASSWGGHSYNEQFF. The CDR3 bases are TGTGCCAGCAGTTGGGGGGGACATTCCTACAATGAGCAGTTCTTC.

The table lists this clonotype with a few counts. The V and J genes are TRBV20-1 and TRBJ2-3; 10 nucleotides match TRBD2. The CDR3 runs 15 residues. Losses at the gene ends were 3 bases for V and 3 bases for J; bases not matched to a gene: 6. Germline assignment: CDR1 DFQATT and CDR2 SNEGSKA (reference sequence). CDR3 region: CSASSGLAATDTQYF. The CDR3 bases are TGCAGTGCTAGTTCCGGACTAGCGGCGACAGATACGCAGTATTTT.

The CDR3: CASSLPLSRGTYNEQFF. CDR3 bases: TGCGCCAGCAGCCTTCCTCTGTCCCGGGGGACCTACAATGAGCAGTTCTTC. The chain recombines TRBV4-1 with TRBJ2-1, with a weak D call TRBD2 (6 bases). The CDR3 runs to 17 residues. Trimming removed 4 bases at V and 2 bases at J, with 18 bases between. The germline CDR1 and CDR2 sequences are MGHRA and YSYEKL.

J is TRBJ2-3 and V is TRBV9, with D unresolved. Germline CDR1 and CDR2: SGDLS and YYNGEE. The CDR3 runs to 16 residues. V was clipped by 6 bases and J by 0 bases, with 17 bases between them. The CDR3 reads CASTVGSLGSTDTQYF. The CDR3 region has the DNA TGTGCCAGCACTGTGGGATCCCTCGGAAGCACAGATACGCAGTATTTT.